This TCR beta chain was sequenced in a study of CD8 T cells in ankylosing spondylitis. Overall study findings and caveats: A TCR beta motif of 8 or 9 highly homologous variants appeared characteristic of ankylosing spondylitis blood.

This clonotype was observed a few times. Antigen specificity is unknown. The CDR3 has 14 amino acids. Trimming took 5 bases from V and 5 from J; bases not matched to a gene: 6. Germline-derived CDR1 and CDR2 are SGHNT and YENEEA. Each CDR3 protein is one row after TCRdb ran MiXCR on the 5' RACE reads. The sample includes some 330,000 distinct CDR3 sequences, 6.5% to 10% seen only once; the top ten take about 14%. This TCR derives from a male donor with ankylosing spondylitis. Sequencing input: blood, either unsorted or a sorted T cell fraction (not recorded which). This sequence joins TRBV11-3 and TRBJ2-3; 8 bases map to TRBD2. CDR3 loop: CASSRSGRVDTQYF. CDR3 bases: TGTGCCAGCAGCCGAAGCGGGAGAGTAGATACGCAGTATTTT.